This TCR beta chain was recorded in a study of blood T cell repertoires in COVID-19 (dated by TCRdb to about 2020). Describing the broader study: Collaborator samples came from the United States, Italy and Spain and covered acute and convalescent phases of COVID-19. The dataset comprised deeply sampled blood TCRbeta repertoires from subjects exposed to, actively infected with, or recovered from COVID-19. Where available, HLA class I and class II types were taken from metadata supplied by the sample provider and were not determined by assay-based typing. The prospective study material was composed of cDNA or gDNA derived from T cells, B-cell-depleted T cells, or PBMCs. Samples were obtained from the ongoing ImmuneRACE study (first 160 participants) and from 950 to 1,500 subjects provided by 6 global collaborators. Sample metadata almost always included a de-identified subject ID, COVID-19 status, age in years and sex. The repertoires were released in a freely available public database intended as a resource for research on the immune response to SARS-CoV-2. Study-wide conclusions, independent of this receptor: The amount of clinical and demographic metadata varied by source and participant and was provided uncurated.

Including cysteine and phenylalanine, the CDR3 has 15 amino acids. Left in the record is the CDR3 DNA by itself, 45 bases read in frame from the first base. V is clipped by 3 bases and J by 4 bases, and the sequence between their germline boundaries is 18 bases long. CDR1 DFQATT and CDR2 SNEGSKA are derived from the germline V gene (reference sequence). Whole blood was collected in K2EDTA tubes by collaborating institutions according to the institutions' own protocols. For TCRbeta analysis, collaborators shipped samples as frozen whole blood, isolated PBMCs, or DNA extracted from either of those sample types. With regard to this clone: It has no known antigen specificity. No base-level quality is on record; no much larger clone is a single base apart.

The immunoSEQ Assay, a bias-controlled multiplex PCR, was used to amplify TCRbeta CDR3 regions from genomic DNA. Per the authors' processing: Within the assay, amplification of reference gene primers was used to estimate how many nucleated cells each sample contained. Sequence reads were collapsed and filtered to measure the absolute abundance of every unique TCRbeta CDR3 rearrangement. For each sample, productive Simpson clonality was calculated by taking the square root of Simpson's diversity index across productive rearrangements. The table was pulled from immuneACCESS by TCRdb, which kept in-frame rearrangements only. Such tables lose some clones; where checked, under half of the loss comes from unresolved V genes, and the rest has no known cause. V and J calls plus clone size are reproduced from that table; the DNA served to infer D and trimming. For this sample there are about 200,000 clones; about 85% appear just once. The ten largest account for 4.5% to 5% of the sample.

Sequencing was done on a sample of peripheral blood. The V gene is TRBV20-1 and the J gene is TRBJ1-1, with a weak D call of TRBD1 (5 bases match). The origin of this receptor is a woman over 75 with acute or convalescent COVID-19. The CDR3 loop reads CSASRQGGSGTEAFF. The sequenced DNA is TGCAGTGCTAGTAGGCAGGGCGGGAGCGGCACTGAAGCTTTCTTT.